The clone carrying this TCR beta chain was detected ten times or more. Its matching antigen is unknown. 5'-RACE, quantitative and with molecular barcodes, yielded the TCR beta libraries. TCRdb itself ran the 5' RACE reads through MiXCR, one entry per CDR3 protein. The sample lists approximately 130,000 distinct CDR3 sequences; roughly 9% were seen once. The entry originates in a study of CD8 T cells in ankylosing spondylitis. Study results and caveats: Peripheral blood samples showed relatively rare disease-linked clones, and these clones were CD8+.

The material sequenced was blood, either unsorted or a sorted T cell fraction (not recorded which). The source is a male donor with ankylosing spondylitis or in good health (not recorded which).

The CDR3 nucleotides read TGTGCCAGCAGCCAGGGCGTTGTCGAGGGGTACAATGAGCAGTTCTTC. It encodes CASSQGVVEGYNEQFF. The chain combines TRBV9 with TRBJ2-1; D is possibly TRBD1 or TRBD2 (5 bases each). Germline CDR1 reads SGDLS; CDR2 reads YYNGEE. The CDR3 covers 16 residues. V was trimmed by 4 bases and J by 4 bases, leaving 18 bases between them. The variable domain in full, with the rest retrieved from reference TRBV9 and TRBJ2-1, is DSGVTQTPKHLITATGQRVTLRCSPRSGDLSVYWYQQSLDQGLQFLIQYYNGEERAKGNILERFSAQQFPDLHSELNLSSLELGDSALYFCASSQGVVEGYNEQFFGPGTRLTVL.